Listed below are T cell receptor beta chains from one sample, sequenced in a study of beta chain features in type 1 diabetes. Profiling relied on immunoSEQ multiplex PCR, and the TCRdb table lists in-frame clones only, not all of them. The sample holds 400,000 to 450,000 clones; roughly 13% are singletons and the top ten take roughly 0.035%. The specimen sequenced was naive CD4+ T cells from blood. All receptors derive from a young man in good health. CDR3s leave out the opening cysteine and the closing phenylalanine or tryptophan.

v_call: TRBV7-3; j_call: TRBJ1-2; cdr3_aa: ASSSQQGYGYT
v_call: TRBV30; j_call: TRBJ2-2; cdr3_aa: AWSDRVSGELF
v_call: TRBV7-2; j_call: TRBJ2-3; cdr3_aa: ASSLGTRGRTQY
v_call: TRBV7-9; j_call: TRBJ2-1; cdr3_aa: ASSPIGEQF
v_call: TRBV9; j_call: TRBJ2-2; cdr3_aa: ASTDLGTGELF
v_call: TRBV30; j_call: TRBJ1-1; cdr3_aa: AWSVRIAGGPTEAF
v_call: TRBV5-6; j_call: TRBJ1-2; cdr3_aa: ASTRIGTGGYT
v_call: TRBV29-1; j_call: TRBJ1-2; cdr3_aa: SVDGQLSGYT
v_call: TRBV5-6; j_call: TRBJ2-3; cdr3_aa: ASSLLTRHTDTQY
v_call: TRBV2; j_call: TRBJ1-2; cdr3_aa: ASSRTGVGYT
v_call: TRBV7-9; j_call: TRBJ2-5; cdr3_aa: ASMDQETQY
v_call: TRBV7-2; j_call: TRBJ2-3; cdr3_aa: ASSLALRTDTQY
v_call: TRBV4-3; j_call: TRBJ1-2; cdr3_aa: ASSQDLGILGGYT
v_call: TRBV6-5; j_call: TRBJ1-4; cdr3_aa: ASSPRTGTRELF
v_call: TRBV6-5; j_call: TRBJ1-6; cdr3_aa: ASSYLDRNSPLH
v_call: TRBV7-9; j_call: TRBJ2-1; cdr3_aa: ASSIPPGDEQF
v_call: TRBV10-3; j_call: TRBJ2-3; cdr3_aa: ANADGGWDTQY
v_call: TRBV7-2; j_call: TRBJ2-3; cdr3_aa: ASTIRPGQGSDTQY
v_call: TRBV9; j_call: TRBJ1-2; cdr3_aa: ASSVEGTGVGYT
v_call: TRBV5-6; j_call: TRBJ2-7; cdr3_aa: ASSRREWASYEQY
v_call: TRBV4-2; j_call: TRBJ2-2; cdr3_aa: ASSPGLLAGLTNTGELF
v_call: TRBV4-3; j_call: TRBJ2-6; cdr3_aa: ASSQRAHSGANVLT
v_call: TRBV7-2; j_call: TRBJ2-3; cdr3_aa: ASSPWTRSTDTQY
v_call: TRBV25-1; j_call: TRBJ1-4; cdr3_aa: ASSLQQGMYEKLF
v_call: TRBV15; j_call: TRBJ2-2; cdr3_aa: ATSRDPASTGELF
v_call: TRBV7-9; j_call: TRBJ2-2; cdr3_aa: ASNGLNGNTGELF
v_call: TRBV5-1; j_call: TRBJ1-2; cdr3_aa: ASSVSSWGYT